What follows describes a single T cell receptor (beta chain). This entry belongs to a study of OX40 agonist ivuxolimab in advanced cancers. Study background: Every 2 weeks, patients received ivuxolimab intravenously, dosed at 0.01 to 10 mg/kg. Three patients got partial responses; one had hepatocellular carcinoma and two had cutaneous melanoma.

Blood sampling took place at baseline, cycle 4 day 1, and cycle 7 day 1. Clones were read by immunoSEQ multiplex PCR, and TCRdb kept only the in-frame ones, dropping some. The sample carries tens of thousands of clones, around 81% recorded once. The sample in question was CD4+ or CD8+ T cells sorted from blood, obtained in a trial of the OX40 agonist ivuxolimab. The clonotype comes from an adult with an advanced solid tumor such as melanoma, head and neck, liver or kidney cancer.

CDR3 sequence (DNA): TGTGCCAGCAGCTTAGAGTCAGGGGGCGTGACAGATACGCAGTATTTT. Encoded protein: CASSLESGGVTDTQYF. V and J are TRBV7-6 and TRBJ2-3; 8 bases are shared with TRBD1. The germline V gene has CDR1 SGHVS and CDR2 FNYEAQ. This CDR3 spans 16 amino acids. The ends lost 1 base at V and 3 bases at J; junction bases unmatched: 6.